This entry lists 30 T cell receptor beta chains sequenced from one sample in a study of blood T cell repertoires in COVID-19 (TCRdb year 2020). Library creation used the immunoSEQ multiplex PCR assay. TCRdb obtained this table from immuneACCESS and retained in-frame rearrangements with V and J assigned. These tables miss some clones; where compared with another copy, unresolved V genes account for less than half of the shortfall, and the remainder is unexplained. This sample comprises 300,000 to 450,000 clones, more than 75% of them detected only once. The ten largest clonotypes hold about 0.93% of the sample. Sequencing was done on a sample of PBMCs or T cells enriched from blood (not recorded which). The receptors were gathered from a woman aged 25-40 years who had recovered from COVID-19.

The gene calls are TRBV30 and TRBJ1-4; possible D gene TRBD1, 5 bases. With 3 bases removed from V and 4 bases from J, the gap between germline ends came to 12 bases. Germline loops: CDR1 GTSNPN, CDR2 SVGIG (reference sequence). This CDR3 region has 14 residues. The CDR3 loop reads CAWSERQINEKLFF. CDR3 in DNA: TGTGCCTGGAGCGAGAGACAGATTAATGAAAAACTGTTTTTT.

The chain is built from TRBV19 and TRBJ1-6; TRBD1 might be the D (5 bases). The CDR3 covers 15 residues. Germline CDR1 is LNHDA and CDR2 is SQIVND (reference sequence). The V end was cut by 3 bases, the J end by 1 base, with 7 bases between. CDR3 sequence (DNA): TGTGCCAGTAGTATCCAGGGATCCTATAATTCACCCCTCCACTTT. This translates into CASSIQGSYNSPLHF.

The gene calls are TRBV10-2 and TRBJ2-1; 7 bases are a match to TRBD1. CDR1 and CDR2 from the germline V gene are WSHSY and SAAADI. J gave up 1 base and V 6 bases, and 9 bases lay outside the gene matches. There are 16 residues in the CDR3. CDR3 region: CASRPGQVESYNEQFF. CDR3 nucleotide sequence: TGCGCCAGCAGACCCGGACAGGTGGAGTCCTACAATGAGCAGTTCTTC.

The chain employs TRBV29-1 and TRBJ2-7; 7 nucleotides line up with TRBD1. The germline CDR1 and CDR2 sequences are SQVTM and ANQGSEA. The CDR3 length is 14 residues. V lost 0 bases and J lost 5; bases outside the gene matches: 7. The CDR3 sequence is CSVEDSQGVHEQYF. For the CDR3, the DNA is TGCAGCGTTGAAGATAGCCAGGGGGTCCACGAGCAGTACTTC.

J is TRBJ2-7 and V is TRBV11-2; 7 nucleotides align to TRBD1. The CDR3 has 16 residues. Germline V CDR1 and CDR2: SGHAT, FQNNGV. With 5 bases clipped from V and 5 bases from J, the junction kept 15 bases outside the gene matches. The CDR3 DNA follows: TGTGCCAGCAGCACCTACAGGGGCGCGTTGGGGCACGAGCAGTACTTC. Translated, it gives CASSTYRGALGHEQYF.

The chain recombines TRBV24-1 with TRBJ1-1; possibly TRBD1 for D (6 bases). The length of the CDR3 is 13 residues. The ends were cut back, 4 bases at V and 11 bases at J, with 16 bases in the middle. Per germline, CDR1 KGHDR and CDR2 SFDVKD. The CDR3 spells CATSDPTGLKAFF. The CDR3 bases are TGTGCCACCAGTGACCCGACAGGTTTGAAGGCTTTCTTT.

Only a few counts were recorded for this clone. This chain uses TRBV27 with TRBJ1-2, with D tentatively TRBD1 (5 bases). The CDR3 spans 14 residues. V was pared by 3 bases and J by 4 bases, with 12 bases between. Germline loops: CDR1 MNHEY, CDR2 SMNVEV (reference sequence). CDR3 in amino acids: CASSFGGEIYGYTF. The CDR3 DNA follows: TGTGCCAGCAGTTTCGGGGGGGAGATCTATGGCTACACCTTC.

The chain recombines TRBV6-5 with TRBJ1-2, with TRBD1 identical over 8 bases. The CDR3 is made up of 14 amino acids. V lost 6 bases, J lost 5 bases, and 8 bases stayed unmatched. Germline assignment: CDR1 MNHEY and CDR2 SVGAGI. Written as DNA, the CDR3 is TGTGCCAGCAGCTTGGACAGGGATCTTTATGGCTACACCTTC. It yields the protein CASSLDRDLYGYTF.

This chain connects TRBV2 to TRBJ2-7; 7 bases align to TRBD1. CDR3 length: 14 residues. The ends lost 5 bases at V and 1 base at J; junction bases unmatched: 5. Germline lookup yields CDR1 SNHLY and CDR2 FYNNEI. The CDR3 reads CASSSKGASYEQYF. CDR3 coding DNA: TGTGCCAGCAGTAGCAAGGGGGCTTCCTACGAGCAGTACTTC.

The rearrangement joins TRBV28 to TRBJ2-1; 10 bases line up with TRBD2. The J segment lost 2 bases and the V segment lost 6 bases, leaving 13 bases of the junction unmatched. CDR1 and CDR2 from the germline V gene are MDHEN and SYDVKM. The CDR3 has 18 residues. The CDR3 loop is CASSSPSVTSGTYNEQFF. As DNA, the CDR3 is TGTGCCAGCAGCTCACCCTCAGTCACTAGCGGGACCTACAATGAGCAGTTCTTC.

The chain uses TRBV7-6 and TRBJ2-5; a possible D gene is TRBD2 (5 bases). The germline gives CDR1 SGHVS, CDR2 FNYEAQ. The CDR3 length is 16 residues. V was trimmed by 2 bases and J by 5 bases, leaving 18 bases between them. This chain's CDR3 is CASSLSTPGGGETQYF. CDR3 nucleotide sequence: TGTGCCAGCAGCTTATCGACGCCCGGAGGTGGGGAGACCCAGTACTTC.

In its sample, this clone was seen a few times. The chain couples TRBV7-9 to TRBJ1-2, with 8 bases aligning to TRBD1. The CDR3 runs 16 residues. Trimming took 6 bases from V and 8 from J; bases not matched to a gene: 17. Germline CDR1 reads SEHNR; CDR2 reads FQNEAQ (reference sequence). The chain's CDR3 is CASSWRGAGQERGYTF. For the CDR3, the DNA is TGTGCCAGCAGTTGGAGGGGGGCGGGACAGGAGCGCGGCTACACCTTC.

This clone was counted a single time. This chain uses TRBV28 with TRBJ1-5, with 10 nucleotides matching TRBD1. Losses at the gene ends were 2 bases for V and 7 bases for J; bases not matched to a gene: 5. Germline CDR1 MDHEN, CDR2 SYDVKM. The CDR3 runs to 15 residues. The CDR3 loop is CASSLTDRGGQPQHF. CDR3 coding DNA: TGTGCCAGCAGTTTAACGGACAGGGGGGGACAGCCCCAGCATTTT.

The chain employs TRBV5-1 and TRBJ1-1, with 10 bases that match TRBD1. In germline, CDR1 is SGHRS, CDR2 YFSETQ. V lost 3 bases and J lost 5; bases outside the gene matches: 7. CDR3 length: 15 residues. DNA of the CDR3: TGCGCCAGCAGCTCTGGACGACAGGGGGCGACTGAAGCTTTCTTT. Its protein is CASSSGRQGATEAFF.

The J gene is TRBJ1-6, the V gene TRBV28; D gene unclear. Germline V gene data show CDR1 as MDHEN and CDR2 as SYDVKM. Trimming removed 2 bases at V and 6 bases at J, with 17 bases between. CDR3 length equals 17 residues. The CDR3 protein is CASSLRLGGGPNSPLHF. CDR3 nucleotides: TGTGCCAGCAGTTTAAGATTGGGTGGAGGACCTAATTCACCCCTCCACTTT.

The chain recombines TRBV29-1 with TRBJ1-1; 11 nucleotides agree with TRBD1. CDR1 and CDR2 (germline): SQVTM, ANQGSEA. The J segment lost 1 base and the V segment lost 6 bases, leaving 7 bases of the junction unmatched. This CDR3 region has 15 residues. The chain's CDR3 is CSVGRTGGQNTEAFF. The CDR3 coding sequence is TGCAGCGTCGGGCGGACAGGGGGCCAGAACACTGAAGCTTTCTTT.

This clone has just one count. V usage is TRBV30 and J usage is TRBJ1-3, with 9 bases matching TRBD1. The CDR3 is 13 amino acids. V gave up 8 bases and J gave up 5 bases; unmatched junction bases: 7. CDR1 and CDR2 (germline): GTSNPN, SVGIG (reference sequence). The CDR3, as DNA: TGTGCCGGGACAGGGAACCTTAGAAACACCATATATTTT. Translating it yields CAGTGNLRNTIYF.

This sequence joins TRBV28 and TRBJ1-6; D not resolved. The germline gives CDR1 MDHEN, CDR2 SYDVKM. Trimming left V 7 bases short and J 7 bases short, with 8 bases between. This CDR3 region has 12 residues. The CDR3 loop reads CASTSLNSPLHF. As DNA, the CDR3 is TGTGCCAGCACCTCGTTAAATTCACCCCTCCACTTT.

V and J are TRBV4-1 and TRBJ2-5, with unresolved D. The germline gives CDR1 MGHRA, CDR2 YSYEKL. This CDR3 spans 14 amino acids. V lost 0 bases and J 0 bases, leaving 5 bases between the germline ends. The chain's CDR3 is CASSQDVNQETQYF. The CDR3 region has the DNA TGCGCCAGCAGCCAAGATGTCAACCAAGAGACCCAGTACTTC.

Comment on this clone: Other DNA variants within this sample encode the same CDR3. V usage is TRBV4-3 and J usage is TRBJ2-7; 9 positions agree with TRBD1. There are 14 residues in the CDR3. The trim removed 4 bases at V and 0 bases at J, leaving 1 base unmatched. Per germline, CDR1 LGHNA and CDR2 YSLEER. CDR3 bases: TGCGCCAGCAGCCCGGGACAGGGCTCCTACGAGCAGTACTTC. Amino acid sequence: CASSPGQGSYEQYF.

This clone was seen only a few times. The chain is built from TRBV7-2 and TRBJ1-5; D may be TRBD1 (5 bases). Between the trimmed V and J ends, which lost 2 bases and 0 bases, there was a span of 8 bases. The CDR3 is made up of 15 amino acids. CDR1 and CDR2 (germline): SGHTA, FQGNSA. CDR3 sequence: CASSLWGDSNQPQHF. CDR3 sequence (DNA): TGTGCCAGCAGCTTATGGGGGGATAGCAATCAGCCCCAGCATTTT.

The table lists this clone with a count of one. The chain is built from TRBV9 and TRBJ1-2; D is unresolved. CDR1 is SGDLS, CDR2 YYNGEE, per germline. V gave up 0 bases and J gave up 3 bases, with 9 bases separating them. This CDR3 region has 14 residues. The DNA of the CDR3 is TGTGCCAGCAGCGTAGGAGGGAAGGACTATGGCTACACCTTC. It specifies CASSVGGKDYGYTF.

The rearrangement uses TRBV27 and TRBJ1-5, with D hard to call. The V end was cut by 5 bases, the J end by 7 bases, with 12 bases between. The CDR3 runs to 13 residues. Germline CDR1 and CDR2: MNHEY and SMNVEV (reference sequence). CDR3: CASSLRPGQPQHF. Here the CDR3 DNA reads TGTGCCAGCAGTCTCAGGCCAGGCCAGCCCCAGCATTTT.

This clone was found once. The rearrangement links TRBV5-4 to TRBJ2-1, with a weak D call TRBD1 (5 bases). Trimming stripped 4 bases from V and 6 bases from J, with 17 bases between. Germline V gene data show CDR1 as SGHNT and CDR2 as YYREEE (reference sequence). CDR3 size: 15 residues. In nucleotides, the CDR3 is TGTGCCAGCAGCCTGTGGTCCCTTCAGGGCAATGAGCAGTTCTTC. Amino acids: CASSLWSLQGNEQFF.

The chain uses TRBV24-1 and TRBJ2-2, with TRBD1 identical over 7 bases. CDR1 and CDR2 from the germline V gene are KGHDR and SFDVKD. This CDR3 is built from 16 residues. V trimming: 3 bases; J trimming: 2 bases; junction bases outside the gene matches: 5. The CDR3 here is CATSDPGTANTGELFF. The CDR3 DNA reads TGTGCCACCAGTGATCCGGGGACAGCCAACACCGGGGAGCTGTTTTTT.

The chain couples TRBV28 to TRBJ1-2; D may be TRBD1 (6 bases). Per the germline V gene, CDR1 is MDHEN and CDR2 is SYDVKM. With 6 bases removed from V and 5 bases from J, the gap between germline ends came to 16 bases. The CDR3 length is 14 residues. The CDR3 coding sequence is TGTGCCAGCAGCGGGTCGACAGGAAAATATGGCTACACCTTC. This translates into CASSGSTGKYGYTF.

The genes are TRBV20-1 and TRBJ1-5; possibly TRBD1 for D (5 bases). Germline V CDR1 and CDR2: DFQATT, SNEGSKA (reference sequence). There are 15 residues in the CDR3. Trimming pared 3 bases from V and 1 base from J, leaving 13 bases between. The CDR3 loop reads CSASRGSDSNQPQHF. CDR3 nucleotides: TGCAGTGCTAGTAGGGGCAGTGACAGCAATCAGCCCCAGCATTTT.

The chain joins TRBV28 to TRBJ2-7; 9 bases agree with TRBD1. V lost 5 bases, J lost 4 bases, and 6 bases stayed unmatched. The CDR3 is made up of 14 amino acids. Germline CDR1 is MDHEN and CDR2 is SYDVKM. This CDR3 reads CASSPRDREYEQYF. CDR3 DNA: TGTGCCAGCAGTCCACGGGACAGGGAGTACGAGCAGTACTTC.

The CDR3 DNA reads TGTGCCAGCAGTCCAACAGGGGGTAGCAATCAGCCCCAGCATTTT. Protein product: CASSPTGGSNQPQHF. This rearrangement joins TRBV27 to TRBJ1-5; TRBD1 matches at 8 bases. The CDR3 spans 15 residues. The germline CDR1 and CDR2 sequences are MNHEY and SMNVEV (reference sequence). V lost 5 bases and J lost 0; bases outside the gene matches: 3.

This rearrangement joins TRBV7-7 to TRBJ2-1; a weak D match, TRBD2 (5 bases). Germline values: CDR1 SSHAT, CDR2 FNYEAQ (reference sequence). The CDR3 is 16 residues long. V gave up 5 bases and J gave up 4 bases, with 18 bases separating them. CDR3 region: CASSQSRGLGYNEQFF. CDR3 DNA: TGTGCCAGCAGCCAAAGCCGGGGTCTGGGGTACAATGAGCAGTTCTTC.